The clone carrying this T cell receptor beta chain has at least ten counts. Its antigen is not identified. This sample stems from a study of CD8 T cells in ankylosing spondylitis. Quantitative barcoded 5'-RACE was used to prepare TCR beta libraries. TCRdb independently ran MiXCR on the 5' RACE reads; one entry per CDR3 protein. The sample has around 890,000 distinct CDR3 sequences, 12% seen once; the top ten hold 0.51%. J gave up 5 bases and V 3 bases, and 7 bases lay outside the gene matches. This CDR3 comprises 15 residues. Study conclusions and caveats: It was reported that disease-linked clones were significantly enriched in matched ankylosing spondylitis synovial fluid. A number of the motif variants had already been described in reactive arthritis synovial fluid and blood. Blood of patients with ankylosing spondylitis appeared to be characterized by a TCR beta motif of eight highly homologous variants.

The chain is built from TRBV12-3 or TRBV12-4 and TRBJ1-1; 9 bases agree with TRBD1. The sequence was collected from a male donor with ankylosing spondylitis. Sequenced input: blood, either unsorted or a sorted T cell fraction (not recorded which). This CDR3 is CASSLIRTGETEAFF. The CDR3 DNA reads as TGTGCCAGCAGTTTGATTCGGACAGGGGAGACTGAAGCTTTCTTT.